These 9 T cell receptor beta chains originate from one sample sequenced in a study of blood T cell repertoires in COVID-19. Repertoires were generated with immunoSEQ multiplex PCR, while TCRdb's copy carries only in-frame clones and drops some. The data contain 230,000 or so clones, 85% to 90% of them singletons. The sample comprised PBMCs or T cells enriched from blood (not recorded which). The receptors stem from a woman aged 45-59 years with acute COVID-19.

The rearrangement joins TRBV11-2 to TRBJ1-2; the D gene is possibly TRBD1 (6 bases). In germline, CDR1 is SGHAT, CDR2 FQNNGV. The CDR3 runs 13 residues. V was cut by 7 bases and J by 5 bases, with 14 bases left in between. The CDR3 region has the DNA TGTGCCAGCAACGCGGGGGGCGCGTATGGCTACACCTTC. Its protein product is CASNAGGAYGYTF.

The CDR3 loop reads CASSFGTGSNEQFF. Here the CDR3 DNA reads TGCGCCAGCAGCTTCGGGACAGGGAGCAATGAGCAGTTCTTC. The gene calls are TRBV5-1 and TRBJ2-1, with 9 bases that match TRBD1. The V segment lost 2 bases and the J segment 6 bases; nucleotides outside the gene matches: 3. The germline CDR1 and CDR2 sequences are SGHRS and YFSETQ. The CDR3 sequence is 14 residues long. The entire variable domain, with the rest obtained from reference TRBV5-1 and TRBJ2-1, is as follows: KAGVTQTPRYLIKTRGQQVTLSCSPISGHRSVSWYQQTPGQGLQFLFEYFSETQRNKGNFPGRFSGRQFSNSRSEMNVSTLELGDSALYLCASSFGTGSNEQFFGPGTRLTVL.

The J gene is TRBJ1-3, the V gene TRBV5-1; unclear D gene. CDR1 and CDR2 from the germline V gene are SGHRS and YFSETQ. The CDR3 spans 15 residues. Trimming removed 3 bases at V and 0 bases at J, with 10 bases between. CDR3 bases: TGCGCCAGCAGCTACGACGGGAACTCTGGAAACACCATATATTTT. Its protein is CASSYDGNSGNTIYF.

The CDR3 bases are TGTGCCAGCAGCCGTCAGGGCGGCAATGAGCAGTTCTTC. It is translated as CASSRQGGNEQFF. The rearrangement links TRBV6-5 to TRBJ2-1, with D possibly being TRBD1 (5 bases). The CDR3 is made up of 13 amino acids. V lost 6 bases to trimming and J lost 6 bases, with 12 bases between them. Germline CDR1 is MNHEY and CDR2 is SVGAGI.

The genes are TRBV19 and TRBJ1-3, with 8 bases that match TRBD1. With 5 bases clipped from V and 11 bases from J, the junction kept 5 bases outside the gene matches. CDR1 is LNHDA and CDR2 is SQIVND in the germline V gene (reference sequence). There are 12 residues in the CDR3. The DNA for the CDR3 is TGTGCCAGTAGTTTGGGGACAGGCTCCATATATTTT. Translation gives CASSLGTGSIYF.

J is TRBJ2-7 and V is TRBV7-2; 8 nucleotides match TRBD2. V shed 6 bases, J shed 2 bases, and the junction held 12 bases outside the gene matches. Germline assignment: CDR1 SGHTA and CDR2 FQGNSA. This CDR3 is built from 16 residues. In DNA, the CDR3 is TGTGCCAGCAGTCAAAATGCACTAGCGGTGACCTACGAGCAGTACTTC. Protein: CASSQNALAVTYEQYF.

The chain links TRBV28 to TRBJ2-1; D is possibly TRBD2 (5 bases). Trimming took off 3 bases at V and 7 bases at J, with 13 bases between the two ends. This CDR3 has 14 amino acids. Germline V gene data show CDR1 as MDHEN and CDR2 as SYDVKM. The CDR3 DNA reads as TGTGCCAGCAGTTTCCCTCGGTCGGGAAATGAGCAGTTCTTC. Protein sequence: CASSFPRSGNEQFF.

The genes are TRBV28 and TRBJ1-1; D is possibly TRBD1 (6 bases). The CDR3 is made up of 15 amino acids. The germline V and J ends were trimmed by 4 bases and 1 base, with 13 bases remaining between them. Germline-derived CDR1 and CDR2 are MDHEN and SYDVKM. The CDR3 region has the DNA TGTGCCAGCAGTTCCGTGGGGGCTCCGAACACTGAAGCTTTCTTT. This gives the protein CASSSVGAPNTEAFF.

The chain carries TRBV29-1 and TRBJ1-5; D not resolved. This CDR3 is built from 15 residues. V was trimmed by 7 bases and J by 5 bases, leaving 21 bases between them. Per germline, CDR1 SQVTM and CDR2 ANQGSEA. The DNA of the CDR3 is TGCAGCGACCGAAGTTCCCGGTCCAAACATCAGCCCCAGCATTTT. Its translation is CSDRSSRSKHQPQHF.